Detailed here is one T cell receptor (beta chain). Its antigen is undetermined. These data originate in a study of immune cell composition in non-small cell lung cancer. Study-wide background: Tumours were mainly lung adenocarcinoma or squamous cell carcinoma.

This CDR3 contains 15 residues. The germline CDR1 and CDR2 sequences are LNHDA and SQIVND (reference sequence). V dropped 3 bases and J dropped 5; count of bases not matched to a gene: 4. Study observations and caveats: Squamous carcinomas (about 75%) more often had tumour-associated clones >0.5% than adenocarcinomas (approximately 35%).

The repertoire was sequenced with immunoSEQ multiplex PCR; TCRdb's copy has only in-frame clones and lacks some. The profile shows about 4,900 clones, 72% of them singletons. Normal lung was sampled as far from the tumour as possible, at least 3 cm. This TCR was sampled from a human donor with non-small cell lung cancer. Sequences were obtained from non-adjacent lung tissue. This chain links TRBV19 with TRBJ2-1; 10 positions match TRBD2. Here the CDR3 reads CASSISSGSHNEQFF. CDR3 bases: TGTGCCAGTAGTATCTCTAGCGGGAGTCACAATGAGCAGTTCTTC.